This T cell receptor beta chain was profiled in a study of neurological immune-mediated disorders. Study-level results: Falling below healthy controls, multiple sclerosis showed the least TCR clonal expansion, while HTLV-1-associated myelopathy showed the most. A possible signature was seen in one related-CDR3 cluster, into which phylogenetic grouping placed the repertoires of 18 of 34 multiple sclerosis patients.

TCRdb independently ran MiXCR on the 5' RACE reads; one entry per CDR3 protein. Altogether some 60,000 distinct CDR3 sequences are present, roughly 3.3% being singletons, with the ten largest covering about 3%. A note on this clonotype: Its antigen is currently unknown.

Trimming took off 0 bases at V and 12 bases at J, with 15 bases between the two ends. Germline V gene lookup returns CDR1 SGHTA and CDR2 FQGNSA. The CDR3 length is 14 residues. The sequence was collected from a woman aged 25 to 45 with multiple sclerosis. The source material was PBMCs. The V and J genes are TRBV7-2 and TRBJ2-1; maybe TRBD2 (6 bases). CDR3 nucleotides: TGTGCCAGCAGCTTAGCTTGGATCGGGCGGGGGCAGTTCTTC. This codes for CASSLAWIGRGQFF.